A single sample gave rise to the 25 T cell receptor beta chains below, sequenced in a study of OX40 agonist ivuxolimab in advanced cancers. Sequenced by immunoSEQ multiplex PCR; TCRdb stores in-frame clones only, minus some. This table holds fewer than 90,000 clones, less than 90% found once. This sample comprised CD4+ or CD8+ T cells sorted from blood, obtained in a trial of the OX40 agonist ivuxolimab. The receptor set was obtained from an adult with an advanced solid tumor such as melanoma, head and neck, liver or kidney cancer.

The chain recombines TRBV14 with TRBJ1-2, with D maybe TRBD1 (5 bases). Per the germline V gene, CDR1 is SGHDN and CDR2 is FVKESK. There are 13 residues in the CDR3. V lost 5 bases, J lost 4 bases, and 11 bases lay in between. The CDR3 spells CASSRGTSYGYTF. CDR3 coding DNA: TGTGCCAGCAGCAGGGGAACCTCCTATGGCTACACCTTC.

The chain joins TRBV19 to TRBJ1-2; D is unclear. V was clipped by 2 bases and J by 7 bases, with 8 bases between them. The V gene's germline CDR1 is LNHDA and CDR2 SQIVND (reference sequence). The CDR3 extends over 12 amino acids. The CDR3 nucleotides read TGTGCCAGTAGTATATCTCGGGTTGGCTACACCTTC. It translates to CASSISRVGYTF. Full variable domain (outside the CDR3, taken from reference TRBV19 and TRBJ1-2): DGGITQSPKYLFRKEGQNVTLSCEQNLNHDAMYWYRQDPGQGLRLIYYSQIVNDFQKGDIAEGYSVSREKKESFPLTVTSAQKNPTAFYLCASSISRVGYTFGSGTRLTVV.

The chain recombines TRBV19 with TRBJ1-5; D ambiguous. The CDR3 is 14 amino acids. Germline loops: CDR1 LNHDA, CDR2 SQIVND (reference sequence). Between the trimmed V and J ends, which lost 4 bases and 2 bases, there was a span of 9 bases. This CDR3 reads CASSTGSGNQPQHF. CDR3 bases: TGTGCCAGTAGTACTGGGTCAGGCAATCAGCCCCAGCATTTT. Looking up the rest from reference TRBV19 and TRBJ1-5 gives the full variable domain: DGGITQSPKYLFRKEGQNVTLSCEQNLNHDAMYWYRQDPGQGLRLIYYSQIVNDFQKGDIAEGYSVSREKKESFPLTVTSAQKNPTAFYLCASSTGSGNQPQHFGDGTRLSIL.

The V call is TRBV7-6, the J call TRBJ2-5; 8 positions match TRBD2. The CDR3 runs to 16 residues. V shed 0 bases, J shed 5 bases, and the junction held 8 bases outside the gene matches. Germline V gives CDR1 SGHVS, CDR2 FNYEAQ. The CDR3 here is CASSLAAGGGGETQYF. CDR3 nucleotides: TGTGCCAGCAGCTTAGCTGCGGGGGGCGGAGGGGAGACCCAGTACTTC.

The rearrangement uses TRBV15 and TRBJ1-6; 12 bases are shared with TRBD1. Germline V gives CDR1 LNHNV, CDR2 YYDKDF (reference sequence). CDR3 length: 15 residues. With V trimmed by 5 bases and J by 9 bases, 5 bases remained unmatched. DNA for the CDR3: TGTGCCACCAGCGACCGGGACAGGGGGCTTTCACCCCTCCACTTT. It encodes CATSDRDRGLSPLHF.

V usage is TRBV2 and J usage is TRBJ2-2; unclear D gene. Germline V gene data show CDR1 as SNHLY and CDR2 as FYNNEI. V was cut by 11 bases and J by 4 bases, with 20 bases left in between. The length of the CDR3 is 15 residues. In nucleotides, the CDR3 is TGTGCCTGTCTGGAGAGGCTAATAGGCACCGGGGAGCTGTTTTTT. Amino acid sequence: CACLERLIGTGELFF.

V and J are TRBV29-1 and TRBJ1-1; no firm D call. V was trimmed by 6 bases and J by 4 bases, leaving 15 bases between them. Germline lookup yields CDR1 SQVTM and CDR2 ANQGSEA. This CDR3 spans 13 amino acids. CDR3 DNA: TGCAGCGTCTCTACATCGTCGTTCACTGAAGCTTTCTTT. It encodes CSVSTSSFTEAFF.

DNA of the CDR3: TGTGCCAGCAGCGCCGAGACAGGTTTGGGTTCACCCCTCCACTTT. The encoded protein is CASSAETGLGSPLHF. The chain is built from TRBV5-6 and TRBJ1-6, with a weak D call TRBD1 (6 bases). CDR3 length: 15 amino acids. Germline loops: CDR1 SGHDT, CDR2 YYEEEE. With 4 bases removed from V and 9 bases from J, the gap between germline ends came to 17 bases.

CDR3 nucleotides: TGCGCCAGCAGCCAGCCCCGGGACAGCAACAATCAGCCCCAGCATTTT. This translates into CASSQPRDSNNQPQHF. The V call is TRBV4-1, the J call TRBJ1-5; 7 bases match TRBD1. The CDR3 length is 16 residues. Germline lookup yields CDR1 MGHRA and CDR2 YSYEKL. Trimming cost V 3 bases and J 3 bases; bases outside gene matches: 8.

As regards this clone: Other DNA sequences within the sample encode an identical CDR3. J is TRBJ1-3 and V is TRBV6-5; D is ambiguous. The CDR3 length is 11 residues. Per germline, CDR1 MNHEY and CDR2 SVGAGI. V gave up 8 bases and J gave up 3 bases, with 5 bases separating them. The chain's CDR3 is CASSYGNTIYF. CDR3 sequence (DNA): TGTGCCAGCTCTTATGGAAACACCATATATTTT.

V is TRBV6-6 and J is TRBJ1-2; 11 bases align to TRBD1. Germline CDR1 is MNHNY and CDR2 is SVGAGI (reference sequence). This CDR3 is 13 amino acids long. After removal of 4 bases from V and 8 bases from J, the junction contained 3 bases not matched to a gene. DNA of the CDR3: TGTGCCAGCAGTTTGGACAGGGGGCGAGGCTACACCTTC. Its protein product is CASSLDRGRGYTF.

The CDR3 DNA sequence: TGTGCCAGCAGTTCCGTAGGAGAGATAGGGTATGGCTACACCTTC. Translating gives CASSSVGEIGYGYTF. The chain uses TRBV6-5 and TRBJ1-2; D not certain. Germline V gene sequence: CDR1 MNHEY, CDR2 SVGAGI. V gave up 4 bases and J gave up 5 bases, with 17 bases separating them. The CDR3 contains 15 residues.

The chain has TRBV9 and TRBJ1-5, with D possibly being TRBD1 (6 bases). Germline CDR1 reads SGDLS; CDR2 reads YYNGEE. V lost 3 bases and J lost 3, with 19 bases in between. CDR3 length: 17 residues. CDR3 coding DNA: TGTGCCAGCAGCGAAGGACAGTCTACTAGGGTCAATCAGCCCCAGCATTTT. Protein sequence: CASSEGQSTRVNQPQHF.

The V gene is TRBV21-1, the J gene TRBJ1-6. TRBV21-1 is noted as a pseudogene. The CDR3 contains 15 residues. The CDR3 DNA follows: TGTGCCAGCAGCAAGGGTGGGACCTATAATTCACCCCTCCACTTT. Its translation: CASSKGGTYNSPLHF.

The V call is TRBV27, the J call TRBJ1-2; perhaps TRBD1 as D (6 bases). CDR1 is MNHEY and CDR2 is SMNVEV in the germline V gene (reference sequence). V was clipped by 5 bases and J by 6 bases, with 22 bases between them. The CDR3 contains 16 residues. The CDR3 DNA follows: TGTGCCAGCAGTCCGAAACCCTACACCGGGGGGCATGGCTACACCTTC. Encoded protein: CASSPKPYTGGHGYTF.

The chain uses TRBV29-1 and TRBJ2-5, with 7 bases lining up with TRBD2. Unmatched junction bases numbered 4, after V lost 1 base and J lost 2 bases. There are 14 residues in the CDR3. CDR1 is SQVTM and CDR2 is ANQGSEA in the germline V gene. CDR3 in DNA: TGCAGCGTTGAAGGGGAGGGGTATCAAGAGACCCAGTACTTC. This codes for CSVEGEGYQETQYF.

This chain uses TRBV7-8 with TRBJ1-3, with D maybe TRBD1 (6 bases). The germline V gene has CDR1 SGHVS and CDR2 FQNEAQ. Deletions cut 6 bases from V and 4 bases from J, with 22 bases between. The CDR3 is 17 residues long. CDR3 residues: CASRGIPGLGAGNTIYF. The CDR3, as DNA: TGTGCCAGCAGGGGGATTCCGGGACTGGGGGCAGGAAACACCATATATTTT.

The chain uses TRBV4-2 and TRBJ1-4; TRBD1 might be the D (5 bases). The CDR3 has 16 residues. CDR1 and CDR2 from the germline V gene are LGHNA and YNFKEQ. V gave up 1 base and J gave up 5 bases, with 14 bases separating them. The CDR3: CASSQAFVGDNEKLFF. The DNA of the CDR3 is TGTGCCAGCAGCCAAGCGTTTGTAGGGGACAATGAAAAACTGTTTTTT.

The V call is TRBV7-9, the J call TRBJ1-5; D is uncertain. The CDR3 totals 13 residues. CDR1 is SEHNR and CDR2 is FQNEAQ in the germline V gene (reference sequence). Trimming took off 5 bases at V and 1 base at J, with 6 bases between the two ends. Here the CDR3 reads CASSPHSNQPQHF. The CDR3 DNA follows: TGTGCCAGCAGCCCTCACAGCAATCAGCCCCAGCATTTT.

This clone was counted a single time. The chain uses TRBV2 and TRBJ1-3; 7 bases match TRBD1. This CDR3 contains 15 residues. In germline, CDR1 is SNHLY, CDR2 FYNNEI. J gave up 1 base and V 8 bases, and 8 bases lay outside the gene matches. The CDR3 DNA is TGTGCCAGCTCGGGACAGACGATATCTGGAAACACCATATATTTT. Protein sequence: CASSGQTISGNTIYF.

This clone has only a few counts. This rearrangement joins TRBV7-2 to TRBJ2-3, with D possibly TRBD2 on 5 matching bases. CDR1 and CDR2 from the germline V gene are SGHTA and FQGNSA. V dropped 2 bases and J dropped 0 bases, with 12 bases sitting between them. The CDR3 has 16 residues. CDR3 nucleotide sequence: TGTGCCAGCAGCTTACGAGCGGTACCTAGCACAGATACGCAGTATTTT. It codes for CASSLRAVPSTDTQYF.

This clone showed up just once. V and J are TRBV7-2 and TRBJ1-1; no clear D gene. This CDR3 contains 15 residues. V dropped 5 bases and J dropped 3 bases, with 16 bases sitting between them. Germline CDR1 reads SGHTA; CDR2 reads FQGNSA. CDR3 bases: TGTGCCAGCAGCCCCCTGGCGCCGGGGTACACTGAAGCTTTCTTT. It encodes CASSPLAPGYTEAFF.

The V gene is TRBV20-1, the J gene TRBJ2-1; D unclear. The CDR3 contains 11 residues. Looked up from germline, CDR1 is DFQATT and CDR2 is SNEGSKA (reference sequence). V was clipped by 6 bases and J by 10 bases, with 13 bases between them. The CDR3 coding sequence is TGCAGTGCCAGGACCGGATGGGAGCAGTTCTTC. This codes for CSARTGWEQFF.

The V gene is TRBV11-2, the J gene TRBJ1-1; tentatively, D is TRBD1 (5 bases). Germline loops: CDR1 SGHAT, CDR2 FQNNGV. V lost 5 bases, J lost 5 bases, and 21 bases lay in between. The CDR3 consists of 16 residues. For the CDR3, the DNA is TGTGCCAGCAGCCTTAACGTCGTTAGGGGAGGGACTGAAGCTTTCTTT. Protein sequence: CASSLNVVRGGTEAFF.

This clone was counted a single time. The J gene is TRBJ2-4, the V gene TRBV7-9, with D unclear. Trimming took off 4 bases at V and 0 bases at J, with 10 bases between the two ends. Germline V gene lookup returns CDR1 SEHNR and CDR2 FQNEAQ (reference sequence). CDR3 size: 15 residues. The CDR3 loop reads CASSSSGLAKNIQYF. CDR3 in DNA: TGTGCCAGCAGCTCCTCGGGTCTAGCCAAAAACATTCAGTACTTC.